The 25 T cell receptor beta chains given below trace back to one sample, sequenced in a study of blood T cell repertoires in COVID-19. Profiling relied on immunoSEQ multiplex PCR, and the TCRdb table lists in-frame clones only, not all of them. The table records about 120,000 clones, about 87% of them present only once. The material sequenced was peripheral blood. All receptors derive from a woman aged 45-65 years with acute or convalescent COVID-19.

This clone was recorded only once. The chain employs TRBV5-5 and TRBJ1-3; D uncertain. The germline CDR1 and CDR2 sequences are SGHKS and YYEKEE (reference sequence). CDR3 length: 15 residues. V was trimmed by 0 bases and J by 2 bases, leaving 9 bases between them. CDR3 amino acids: CASSLVFRAGNTIYF. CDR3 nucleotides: TGTGCCAGCAGCTTGGTATTTCGGGCTGGAAACACCATATATTTT.

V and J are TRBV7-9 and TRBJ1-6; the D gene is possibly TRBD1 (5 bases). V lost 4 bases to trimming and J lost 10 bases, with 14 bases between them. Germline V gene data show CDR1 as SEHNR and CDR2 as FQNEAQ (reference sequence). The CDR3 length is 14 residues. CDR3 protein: CASSSTGDVSPLHF. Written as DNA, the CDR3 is TGTGCCAGCAGCTCAACAGGTGACGTCTCACCCCTCCACTTT.

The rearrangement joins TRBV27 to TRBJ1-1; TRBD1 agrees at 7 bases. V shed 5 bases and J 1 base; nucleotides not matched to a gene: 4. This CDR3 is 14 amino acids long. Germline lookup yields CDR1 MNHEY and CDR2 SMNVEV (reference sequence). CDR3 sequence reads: CASSRGQTNTEAFF. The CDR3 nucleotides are TGTGCCAGCAGTCGGGGACAGACGAACACTGAAGCTTTCTTT.

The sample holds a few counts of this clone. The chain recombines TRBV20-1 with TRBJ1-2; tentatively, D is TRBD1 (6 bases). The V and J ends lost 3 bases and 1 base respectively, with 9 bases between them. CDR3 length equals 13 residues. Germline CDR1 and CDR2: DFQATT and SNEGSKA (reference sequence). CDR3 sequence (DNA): TGCAGTGCTAGTATGGGACATAACTATGGCTACACCTTC. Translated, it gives CSASMGHNYGYTF.

CDR3 sequence reads: CSVVGQRMNTEAFF. As DNA, the CDR3 is TGCAGCGTTGTGGGACAGCGTATGAACACTGAAGCTTTCTTT. The chain recombines TRBV29-1 with TRBJ1-1, with 7 bases lining up with TRBD1. V shed 4 bases, J shed 0 bases, and the junction held 5 bases outside the gene matches. The germline CDR1 and CDR2 sequences are SQVTM and ANQGSEA. This CDR3 has 14 residues.

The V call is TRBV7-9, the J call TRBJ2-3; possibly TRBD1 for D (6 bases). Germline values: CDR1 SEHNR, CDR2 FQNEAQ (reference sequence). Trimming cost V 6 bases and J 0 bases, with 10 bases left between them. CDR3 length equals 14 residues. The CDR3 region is CASRRTASTDTQYF. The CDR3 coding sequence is TGTGCCAGCAGGAGGACAGCTAGCACAGATACGCAGTATTTT. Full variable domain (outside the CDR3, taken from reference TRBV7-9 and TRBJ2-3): DTGVSQNPRHKITKRGQNVTFRCDPISEHNRLYWYRQTLGQGPEFLTYFQNEAQLEKSRLLSDRFSAERPKGSFSTLEIQRTEQGDSAMYLCASRRTASTDTQYFGPGTRLTVL.

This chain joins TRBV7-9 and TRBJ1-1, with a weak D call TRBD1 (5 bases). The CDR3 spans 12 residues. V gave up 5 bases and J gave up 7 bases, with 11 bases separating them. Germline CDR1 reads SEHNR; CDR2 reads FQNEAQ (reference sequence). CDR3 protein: CASSQADSEAFF. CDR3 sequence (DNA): TGTGCCAGCAGCCAGGCCGACAGTGAAGCTTTCTTT. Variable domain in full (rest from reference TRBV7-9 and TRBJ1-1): DTGVSQNPRHKITKRGQNVTFRCDPISEHNRLYWYRQTLGQGPEFLTYFQNEAQLEKSRLLSDRFSAERPKGSFSTLEIQRTEQGDSAMYLCASSQADSEAFFGQGTRLTVV.

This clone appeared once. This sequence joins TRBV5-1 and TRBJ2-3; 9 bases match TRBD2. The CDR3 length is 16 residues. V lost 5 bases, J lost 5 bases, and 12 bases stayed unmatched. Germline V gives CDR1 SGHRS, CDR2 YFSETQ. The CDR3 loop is CASRVGGRASGDTQYF. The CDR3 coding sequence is TGCGCCAGCAGGGTTGGCGGGAGGGCCTCGGGAGATACGCAGTATTTT.

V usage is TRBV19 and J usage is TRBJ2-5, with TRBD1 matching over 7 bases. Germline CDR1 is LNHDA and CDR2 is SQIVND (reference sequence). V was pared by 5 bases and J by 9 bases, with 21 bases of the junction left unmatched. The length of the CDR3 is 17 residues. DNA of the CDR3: TGTGCCAGTAGTGTCGCCTCCAGGGGGACCGTCGGTGCGGCCCAGTACTTC. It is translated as CASSVASRGTVGAAQYF.

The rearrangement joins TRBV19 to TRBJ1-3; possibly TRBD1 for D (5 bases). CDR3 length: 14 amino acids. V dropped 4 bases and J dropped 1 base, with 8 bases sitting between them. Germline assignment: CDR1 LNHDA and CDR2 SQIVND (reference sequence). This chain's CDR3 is CASSTSGSGNTIYF. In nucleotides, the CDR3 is TGTGCCAGTAGTACGTCAGGGTCTGGAAACACCATATATTTT. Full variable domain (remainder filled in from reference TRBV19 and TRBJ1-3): DGGITQSPKYLFRKEGQNVTLSCEQNLNHDAMYWYRQDPGQGLRLIYYSQIVNDFQKGDIAEGYSVSREKKESFPLTVTSAQKNPTAFYLCASSTSGSGNTIYFGEGSWLTVV.

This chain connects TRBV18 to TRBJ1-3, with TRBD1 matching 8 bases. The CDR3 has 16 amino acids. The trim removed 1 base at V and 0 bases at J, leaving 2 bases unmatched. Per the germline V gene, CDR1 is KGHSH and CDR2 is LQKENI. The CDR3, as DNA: TGTGCCAGCTCACCACTCAGGGGGCTCTCTGGAAACACCATATATTTT. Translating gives CASSPLRGLSGNTIYF.

CDR3 amino acids: CASSPLYGEAFF. CDR3 DNA: TGTGCCAGCAGTCCCCTTTACGGGGAAGCTTTCTTT. This rearrangement joins TRBV3-1 (or the pseudogene TRBV3-2) to TRBJ1-1; D uncertain. Trimming removed 6 bases from V and 8 bases from J, with 13 bases in between. In germline, CDR1 is LGHDT, CDR2 YNNKEL (reference sequence). The CDR3 is made up of 12 amino acids.

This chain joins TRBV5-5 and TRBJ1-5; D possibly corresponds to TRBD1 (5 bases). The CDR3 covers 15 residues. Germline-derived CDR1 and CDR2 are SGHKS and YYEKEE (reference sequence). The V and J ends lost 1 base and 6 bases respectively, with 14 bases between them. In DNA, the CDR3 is TGTGCCAGCAGCTTGTCAGGGTCGGTTTTTCAGCCCCAGCATTTT. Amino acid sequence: CASSLSGSVFQPQHF.

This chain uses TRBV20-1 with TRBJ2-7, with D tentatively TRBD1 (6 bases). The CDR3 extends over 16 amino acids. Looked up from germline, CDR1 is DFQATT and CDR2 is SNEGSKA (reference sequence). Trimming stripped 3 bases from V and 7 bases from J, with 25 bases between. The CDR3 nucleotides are TGCAGTGCTAGTGGCGCTCGTACGGACAGTACCGGGGAGCAGTACTTC. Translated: CSASGARTDSTGEQYF.

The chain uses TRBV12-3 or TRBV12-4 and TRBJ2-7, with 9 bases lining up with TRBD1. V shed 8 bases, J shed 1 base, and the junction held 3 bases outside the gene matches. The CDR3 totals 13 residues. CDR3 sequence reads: CASQTGGSYEQYF. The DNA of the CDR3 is TGTGCCAGCCAGACAGGGGGTTCCTACGAGCAGTACTTC.

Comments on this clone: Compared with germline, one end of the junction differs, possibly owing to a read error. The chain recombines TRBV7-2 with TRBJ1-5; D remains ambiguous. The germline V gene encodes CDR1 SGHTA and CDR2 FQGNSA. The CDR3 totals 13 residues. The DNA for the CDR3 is TGTGCCAGCAGCTTAGATAGCATTCAGCCCCAGCATTTT. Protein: CASSLDSIQPQHF. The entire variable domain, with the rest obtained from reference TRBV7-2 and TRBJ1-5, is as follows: GAGVSQSPSNKVTEKGKDVELRCDPISGHTALYWYRQSLGQGLEFLIYFQGNSAPDKSGLPSDRFSAERTGGSVSTLTIQRTQQEDSAVYLCASSLDSIQPQHFGDGTRLSIL.

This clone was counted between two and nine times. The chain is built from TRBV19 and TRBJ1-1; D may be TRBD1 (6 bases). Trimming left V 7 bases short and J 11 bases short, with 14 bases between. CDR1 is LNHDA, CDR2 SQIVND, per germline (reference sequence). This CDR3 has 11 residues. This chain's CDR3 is CASTRQEVAFF. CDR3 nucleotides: TGTGCCAGTACCCGACAGGAGGTGGCTTTCTTT.

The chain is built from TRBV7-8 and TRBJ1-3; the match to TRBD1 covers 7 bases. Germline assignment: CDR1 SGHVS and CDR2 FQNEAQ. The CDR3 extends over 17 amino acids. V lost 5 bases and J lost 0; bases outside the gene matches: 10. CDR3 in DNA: TGTGCCAGCAGCCCCTATGAGGGGGCTTTCTCTGGAAACACCATATATTTT. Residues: CASSPYEGAFSGNTIYF.

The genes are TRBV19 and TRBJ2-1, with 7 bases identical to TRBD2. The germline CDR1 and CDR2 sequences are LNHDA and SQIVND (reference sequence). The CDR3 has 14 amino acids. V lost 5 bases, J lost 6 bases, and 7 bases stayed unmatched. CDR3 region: CASSPGGPPNEQFF. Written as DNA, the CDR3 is TGTGCCAGTAGTCCGGGGGGACCACCCAATGAGCAGTTCTTC.

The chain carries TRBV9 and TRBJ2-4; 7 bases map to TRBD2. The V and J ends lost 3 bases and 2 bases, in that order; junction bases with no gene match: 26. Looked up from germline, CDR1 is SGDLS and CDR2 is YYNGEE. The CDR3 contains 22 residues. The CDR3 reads CASSDHLEGSGGPDLTKNIQYF. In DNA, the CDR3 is TGTGCCAGCAGCGACCACCTTGAGGGATCGGGAGGCCCTGATTTGACCAAAAACATTCAGTACTTC.

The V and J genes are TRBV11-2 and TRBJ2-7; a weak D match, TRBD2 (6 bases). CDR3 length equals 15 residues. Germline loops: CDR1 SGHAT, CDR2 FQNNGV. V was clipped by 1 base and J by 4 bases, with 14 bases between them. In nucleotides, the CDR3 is TGTGCCAGCAGCTTAGTACCGGGAGTCAATTACGAGCAGTACTTC. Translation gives CASSLVPGVNYEQYF.

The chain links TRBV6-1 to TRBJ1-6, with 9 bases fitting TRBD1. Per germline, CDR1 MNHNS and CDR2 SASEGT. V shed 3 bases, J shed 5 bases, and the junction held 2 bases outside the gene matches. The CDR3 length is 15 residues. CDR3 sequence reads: CASSDRDRDNSPLHF. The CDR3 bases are TGTGCCAGCAGTGACCGGGACAGGGATAATTCACCCCTCCACTTT.

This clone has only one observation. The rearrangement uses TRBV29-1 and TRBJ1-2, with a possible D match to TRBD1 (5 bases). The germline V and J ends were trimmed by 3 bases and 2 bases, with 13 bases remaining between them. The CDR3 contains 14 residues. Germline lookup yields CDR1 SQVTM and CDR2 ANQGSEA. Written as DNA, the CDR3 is TGCAGCGTTGAGGGGCAGGTTTCAAACTATGGCTACACCTTC. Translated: CSVEGQVSNYGYTF.

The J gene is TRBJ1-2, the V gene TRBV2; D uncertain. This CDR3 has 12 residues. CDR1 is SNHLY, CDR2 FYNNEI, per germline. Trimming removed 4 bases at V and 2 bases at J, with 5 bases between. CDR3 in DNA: TGTGCCAGCAGTGGCCAGAACTATGGCTACACCTTC. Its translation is CASSGQNYGYTF.

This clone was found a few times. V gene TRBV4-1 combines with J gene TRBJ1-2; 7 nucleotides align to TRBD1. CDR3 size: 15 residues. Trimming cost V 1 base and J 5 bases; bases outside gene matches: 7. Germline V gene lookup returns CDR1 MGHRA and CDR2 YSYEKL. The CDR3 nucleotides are TGCGCCAGCAGCCAAGGTCACAGGGGAGGATATGGCTACACCTTC. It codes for CASSQGHRGGYGYTF.